One and the same sample provided the 21 T cell receptor beta chains below, sequenced in a study of blood T cell repertoires in COVID-19. Sequencing was performed with immunoSEQ multiplex PCR; in TCRdb, only in-frame clones are kept and a portion is missing. The data show 130,000 to 150,000 clones, roughly 80% seen once. The specimen was peripheral blood. These receptors were obtained from a man between 65 and 85 years old who had recovered from COVID-19.

This chain joins TRBV6-2 or TRBV6-3 and TRBJ2-3; the match to TRBD2 covers 9 bases. V lost 4 bases to trimming and J lost 1 base; unmatched junction nucleotides: 3. The germline V gene has CDR1 MNHEY and CDR2 SVGEGT. CDR3 size: 15 residues. Written as DNA, the CDR3 is TGTGCCAGCAGTTCCCGGACTAGCGGCACAGATACGCAGTATTTT. This sequence encodes CASSSRTSGTDTQYF.

The chain is built from TRBV5-1 and TRBJ2-7; 8 nucleotides line up with TRBD2. V trimming: 4 bases; J trimming: 5 bases; junction bases outside the gene matches: 8. The germline V gene has CDR1 SGHRS and CDR2 YFSETQ. The CDR3 is 14 residues long. The CDR3 region is CASSKTGGPNEQYF. The CDR3 bases are TGCGCCAGCAGCAAGACGGGAGGGCCAAACGAGCAGTACTTC.

The count of this clone is one. The rearrangement links TRBV5-1 to TRBJ2-1, with 7 bases identical to TRBD2. In germline, CDR1 is SGHRS, CDR2 YFSETQ. The CDR3 has 15 residues. J was trimmed by 8 bases and V by 3 bases; bases with no gene match: 11. CDR3 sequence reads: CASSSLESSGHEQFF. The CDR3 DNA sequence: TGCGCCAGCAGCTCCCTCGAGTCTAGCGGCCATGAGCAGTTCTTC. Complete variable domain (other parts from reference TRBV5-1 and TRBJ2-1): KAGVTQTPRYLIKTRGQQVTLSCSPISGHRSVSWYQQTPGQGLQFLFEYFSETQRNKGNFPGRFSGRQFSNSRSEMNVSTLELGDSALYLCASSSLESSGHEQFFGPGTRLTVL.

The chain joins TRBV27 to TRBJ2-7; tentative D call: TRBD2 (6 bases). This CDR3 region has 16 residues. V dropped 6 bases and J dropped 2 bases, with 20 bases sitting between them. Germline lookup yields CDR1 MNHEY and CDR2 SMNVEV (reference sequence). CDR3 in amino acids: CASSPGTGVITYEQYF. In DNA, the CDR3 is TGTGCCAGCAGCCCGGGGACGGGGGTGATAACCTACGAGCAGTACTTC.

The gene calls are TRBV20-1 and TRBJ2-1; 10 bases map to TRBD2. The CDR3 has 15 residues. The V and J ends lost 3 bases and 7 bases, in that order; junction bases with no gene match: 9. CDR1 and CDR2 from the germline V gene are DFQATT and SNEGSKA (reference sequence). DNA for the CDR3: TGCAGTGCTAGTTCAGCGGGAGGGGCAGTGAATGAGCAGTTCTTC. Residues: CSASSAGGAVNEQFF.

This chain connects TRBV19 to TRBJ2-1; D may be TRBD1 (6 bases). This CDR3 is 13 amino acids long. The germline gives CDR1 LNHDA, CDR2 SQIVND (reference sequence). Trimming took 7 bases from V and 3 from J, leaving 10 bases between them. In DNA form, the CDR3 reads TGTGCCAGTATAGGGACAAACTACAATGAGCAGTTCTTC. Translated, it gives CASIGTNYNEQFF.

The CDR3 coding sequence is TGTGCCAGCAGTCCGGGACTAGCGGGAGGTATGAACACCGGGGAGCTGTTTTTT. Translation gives CASSPGLAGGMNTGELFF. J is TRBJ2-2 and V is TRBV3-1 (or the pseudogene TRBV3-2); TRBD2 aligns across 15 bases. V gave up 6 bases and J gave up 1 base; unmatched junction bases: 6. This CDR3 is built from 18 residues. CDR1 LGHDT and CDR2 YNNKEL come from the germline V gene (reference sequence).

This clone was found a few times. The CDR3 DNA reads TGTGCCAGCAGTCCTACAGGGACCTCTCCCCTCACCTTC. This sequence encodes CASSPTGTSPLTF. The chain recombines TRBV6-4 with TRBJ1-2, with a possible D match to TRBD1 (6 bases). The CDR3 extends over 13 amino acids. V was pared by 5 bases and J by 13 bases, with 20 bases between. Germline V gives CDR1 MRHNA, CDR2 SNTAGT.

This chain connects TRBV9 to TRBJ2-7, with D tentatively TRBD1 (6 bases). This CDR3 has 13 amino acids. Germline lookup yields CDR1 SGDLS and CDR2 YYNGEE. Deletions cut 3 bases from V and 6 bases from J, with 13 bases between. The CDR3 spells CASSADGTIEQYF. The CDR3, as DNA: TGTGCCAGCAGCGCGGACGGGACAATCGAGCAGTACTTC.

CDR3 DNA: TGTGCCAGCGTCAAAGGGACAGCATCCTACGAGCAGTACTTC. Its protein product is CASVKGTASYEQYF. The chain is built from TRBV6-5 and TRBJ2-7, with 7 nucleotides matching TRBD1. V gave up 8 bases and J gave up 1 base; unmatched junction bases: 8. Germline-derived CDR1 and CDR2 are MNHEY and SVGAGI. CDR3 length: 14 amino acids.

A word on this clone: Compared with germline, one end of the junction differs, possibly owing to a read error. The rearrangement links TRBV7-9 to TRBJ1-1, with a tentative D call TRBD1 (5 bases). The length of the CDR3 is 13 residues. CDR1 is SEHNR, CDR2 FQNEAQ, per germline (reference sequence). The CDR3 DNA reads TGTGCCAACAGCTCGACAGCCAACACTGAAGCTTTCTTT. Residues: CANSSTANTEAFF.

V gene TRBV5-1 combines with J gene TRBJ2-1; D unresolved. Germline V gene sequence: CDR1 SGHRS, CDR2 YFSETQ. There are 14 residues in the CDR3. The ends were cut back, 4 bases at V and 2 bases at J, with 10 bases in the middle. In DNA form, the CDR3 reads TGCGCCAGCAGCCTAAGCGATACCTACAATGAGCAGTTCTTC. It encodes CASSLSDTYNEQFF.

CDR3 nucleotides: TGTGCCTGGTCTTTAGGGGGCTCCTATAATTCACCCCTCCACTTT. This codes for CAWSLGGSYNSPLHF. The rearrangement joins TRBV30 to TRBJ1-6, with D possibly matching TRBD1 (6 bases). V gave up 5 bases and J gave up 0 bases, with 11 bases separating them. The CDR3 is made up of 15 amino acids. Germline CDR1 GTSNPN, CDR2 SVGIG (reference sequence).

This chain joins TRBV6-5 and TRBJ1-1; maybe TRBD1 (5 bases). This CDR3 contains 14 residues. Germline V lookup: CDR1 MNHEY, CDR2 SVGAGI. Deletions cut 2 bases from V and 1 base from J, with 8 bases between. CDR3 DNA sequence: TGTGCCAGCAGTTACCTCAGGGAGAACACTGAAGCTTTCTTT. Protein sequence: CASSYLRENTEAFF.

This sequence joins TRBV5-4 and TRBJ2-7; D is possibly TRBD2 (5 bases). Trimming removed 2 bases from V and 1 base from J, with 7 bases in between. CDR1 and CDR2 from the germline V gene are SGHNT and YYREEE (reference sequence). CDR3 length: 13 residues. The chain's CDR3 is CASSLRGSYEQYF. The DNA for the CDR3 is TGTGCCAGCAGCTTAAGAGGGTCCTACGAGCAGTACTTC.

This chain links TRBV10-1 with TRBJ2-7, with a possible D match to TRBD1 (6 bases). The germline gives CDR1 WNHNN, CDR2 SYGVQD (reference sequence). The V gene lost 8 bases and the J gene lost 0 bases, with 14 bases spanning the gap. CDR3 size: 14 residues. CDR3 DNA: TGCGCCAGCGGGGACAATCTAAGCTCCTACGAGCAGTACTTC. As protein: CASGDNLSSYEQYF.

The chain joins TRBV5-1 to TRBJ2-3; TRBD1 matches 10 bases. There are 16 residues in the CDR3. CDR1 is SGHRS and CDR2 is YFSETQ in the germline V gene. The V segment lost 4 bases and the J segment 1 base; nucleotides outside the gene matches: 6. This CDR3 reads CASSPPGTGGTDTQYF. The CDR3 nucleotides are TGCGCCAGCAGCCCACCGGGGACAGGGGGCACAGATACGCAGTATTTT.

The rearrangement joins TRBV6-4 to TRBJ1-5; D is uncertain. Trimming removed 3 bases at V and 0 bases at J, with 6 bases between. CDR1 is MRHNA and CDR2 is SNTAGT in the germline V gene. The CDR3 contains 14 residues. The CDR3 spells CASSEAHSNQPQHF. The CDR3 nucleotides are TGTGCCAGCAGTGAAGCTCATAGCAATCAGCCCCAGCATTTT.

This chain uses TRBV5-4 with TRBJ2-5, with 7 bases matching TRBD2. The CDR3 length is 15 residues. Trimming at V came to 2 bases and at J to 1 base, leaving 5 bases not matched to a gene. CDR1 SGHNT and CDR2 YYREEE come from the germline V gene (reference sequence). For the CDR3, the DNA is TGTGCCAGCAGCTTCCCCGGGGGGATCCAAGAGACCCAGTACTTC. Translated, it gives CASSFPGGIQETQYF.

This chain uses TRBV10-3 with TRBJ1-3; no firm D call. This CDR3 comprises 15 residues. V gave up 3 bases and J gave up 2 bases, with 11 bases separating them. Germline assignment: CDR1 ENHRY and CDR2 SYGVKD. The CDR3 spells CAISDGGVTGNTIYF. The CDR3 DNA sequence: TGTGCCATCAGTGACGGTGGAGTAACTGGAAACACCATATATTTT.

The chain recombines TRBV11-2 with TRBJ2-5; D uncertain. Per the germline V gene, CDR1 is SGHAT and CDR2 is FQNNGV. V dropped 3 bases and J dropped 1 base, with 9 bases sitting between them. The length of the CDR3 is 14 residues. The CDR3 coding sequence is TGTGCCAGCAGCTTCCGGGTGGCCCAAGAGACCCAGTACTTC. Residues: CASSFRVAQETQYF.